This is a list of T cell receptor beta chains from one sample in a study of T cell responses to AZD1222 COVID-19 vaccine. Sequencing used immunoSEQ multiplex PCR; TCRdb keeps in-frame clones, though not all of them. The table records 90,000 to 120,000 clones, under 95% of them present only once. Sequencing used peripheral blood, obtained on day 0 of AZD1222 vaccination. The receptor set was obtained from an adult in good health. The CDR3 runs from the conserved cysteine through the conserved F or W. The D gene is left open where the match is weak. The size of a clone is reported for some rows only, either as once, few or many, or as a class for expanded clones.

v_call	clone_size	j_call	cdr3_length	d_call	cdr3_nt	cdr3_aa
TRBV4-2	-	TRBJ1-1	16	-	TGTGCCAGCAGCCAAATGGGACTAGTCTCGAACACTGAAGCTTTCTTT	CASSQMGLVSNTEAFF
TRBV11-3	-	TRBJ1-3	15	-	TGTGCCAGCAGCTTATCCGGGATTTCTGGAAACACCATATATTTT	CASSLSGISGNTIYF
TRBV20-1	-	TRBJ1-1	13	-	TGCAGTGCTAGTGAGGGGGGCAGGACTGAAGCTTTCTTT	CSASEGGRTEAFF
TRBV10-2	-	TRBJ2-7	14	TRBD1	TGCGCCAGCAGCGGGACAGGGGGATCATACGAGCAGTACTTC	CASSGTGGSYEQYF
TRBV7-3	once	TRBJ2-3	16	TRBD2	TGTGCCAGCAGCTTAACGCAACTAGCGGGGGGAGATACGCAGTATTTT	CASSLTQLAGGDTQYF
TRBV5-4	-	TRBJ2-3	17	-	TGTGCCAGCAGCTTGATGGATGGAGGGGGTAGCACAGATACGCAGTATTTT	CASSLMDGGGSTDTQYF
TRBV27	-	TRBJ1-3	14	-	TGTGCCAGCAGCTTACGGTCGGACAGCTACACCATATATTTT	CASSLRSDSYTIYF
TRBV5-1	-	TRBJ2-3	17	-	TGCGCCAGCAGCTTGGGCCCCCAGGGGCTACCCACAGATACGCAGTATTTT	CASSLGPQGLPTDTQYF
TRBV2	-	TRBJ2-7	10	-	TGTGCCAGCGGGAGAGTCGAGCAGTACTTC	CASGRVEQYF
TRBV3-1/TRBV3-2	-	TRBJ1-2	16	-	TGTGCCAGCAGCCTCCTTCGAGGGAGCTCGGGCTATGGCTACACCTTC	CASSLLRGSSGYGYTF
TRBV19	-	TRBJ1-2	18	-	TGTGCCAGTAGCAATCTCTGGGACGGTTGGGAAAATAACTATGGCTACACCTTC	CASSNLWDGWENNYGYTF
TRBV7-9	few	TRBJ2-6	16	TRBD1	TGTGCCAGCAGCTTAGGGACAGGGTCTGGGGCCAACGTCCTGACTTTC	CASSLGTGSGANVLTF
TRBV29-1	once	TRBJ1-1	13	-	TGCAGCGTCGCCGGACTATTGGGCACTGAAGCTTTCTTT	CSVAGLLGTEAFF
TRBV20-1	-	TRBJ1-2	13	-	TGCAGTGCTAGTGGTATTTTCGGAGATGGCTACACCTTC	CSASGIFGDGYTF
TRBV5-1	-	TRBJ2-3	15	-	TGCGCCAGCAGCGTTTTGGGTTCCGATGCGGATACGCAGTATTTT	CASSVLGSDADTQYF
TRBV19	-	TRBJ1-2	14	TRBD1	TGTGCCAGTAGGGGACAGGGGGCTTCCTATGGCTACACCTTC	CASRGQGASYGYTF
TRBV6-1	-	TRBJ2-3	18	TRBD2	TGTGCCAGCAGTGAATCCCTAGCGGGGTACCCTAGCACAGATACGCAGTATTTT	CASSESLAGYPSTDTQYF
TRBV11-2	-	TRBJ2-3	19	TRBD2	TGTGCCAGCAGCTCAAGGGGGATCCTAGCGGGGGGCCGAGAAGATACGCAGTATTTT	CASSSRGILAGGREDTQYF
TRBV7-9	-	TRBJ1-1	16	-	TGTGCCAGCAGCCCCCCCAGGGTTGTTTGGAACACTGAAGCTTTCTTT	CASSPPRVVWNTEAFF